This T cell receptor (beta chain) was identified during a study of CD4 T cells in relation to SARS-CoV-2 and coronaviruses. At the level of the study: The restricting HLA molecule for shared crossreactive spike epitopes was mapped. Findings and caveats of the study: Roughly three fifths of donors had memory CD4+ clonotypes crossrecognizing SARS-CoV-2 and common cold coronavirus spike.

Data came from immunoSEQ multiplex PCR; TCRdb stores just in-frame clones and leaves some out. The sample has some 30,000 clones; 70% to 80% are singletons. In germline, CDR1 is SGHVS, CDR2 FQNEAQ. The length of the CDR3 is 17 residues. V gave up 5 bases and J gave up 4 bases; unmatched junction bases: 7. The unexposed donors gave CD4+ T cells in about 2011-2019, prior to COVID-19. CD4+ T cells were isolated from the cells after 10 days of culture. As cell numbers allowed, unexposed-donor CD4+ T cells faced SARS-CoV-2 S/N and four cold-coronavirus spikes. Each well had around 2.2 million PBMCs in about 5% human AB serum with IL-2. In this sample, this clone turned up once. The target antigen is unknown.

This TCR was sampled from a human donor in good health. V and J are TRBV7-8 and TRBJ2-2; 13 nucleotides align to TRBD2. Sequenced material: CD4+ T cells from PBMCs, cultured in vitro. CDR3: CASSRRLAGGTTGELFF. The CDR3 DNA follows: TGTGCCAGCAGCAGAAGACTAGCGGGGGGAACCACCGGGGAGCTGTTTTTT.